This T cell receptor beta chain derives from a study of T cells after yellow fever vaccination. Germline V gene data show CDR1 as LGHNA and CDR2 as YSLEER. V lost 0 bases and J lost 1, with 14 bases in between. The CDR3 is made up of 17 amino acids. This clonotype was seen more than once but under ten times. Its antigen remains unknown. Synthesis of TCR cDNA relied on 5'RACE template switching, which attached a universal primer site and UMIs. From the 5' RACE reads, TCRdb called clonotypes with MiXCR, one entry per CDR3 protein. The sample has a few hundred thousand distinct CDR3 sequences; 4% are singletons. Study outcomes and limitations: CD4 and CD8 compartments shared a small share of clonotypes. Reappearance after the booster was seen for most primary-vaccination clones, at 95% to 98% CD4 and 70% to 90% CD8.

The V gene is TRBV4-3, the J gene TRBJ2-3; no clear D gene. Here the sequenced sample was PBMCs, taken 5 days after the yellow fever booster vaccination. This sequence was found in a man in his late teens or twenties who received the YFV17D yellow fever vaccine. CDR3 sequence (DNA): TGCGCCAGCAGCCAAGATCGTAAACTGACGGGCACAGATACGCAGTATTTT. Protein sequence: CASSQDRKLTGTDTQYF.